The 22 T cell receptor beta chains reported below all come from one sample, sequenced in a study of T cell responses to AZD1222 COVID-19 vaccine. Clones were read by immunoSEQ multiplex PCR, and TCRdb kept only the in-frame ones, dropping some. The profile shows around 100,000 clones, about 94% of them singletons. The sample in question was peripheral blood, obtained on day 0 of AZD1222 vaccination. The receptors come from an adult in good health.

This clone appeared a single time. The chain uses TRBV28 and TRBJ1-6; D gene unclear. CDR1 MDHEN and CDR2 SYDVKM come from the germline V gene. The CDR3 is made up of 12 amino acids. Between the trimmed V and J ends, which lost 4 bases and 6 bases, there was a span of 4 bases. The CDR3 nucleotides read TGTGCCAGCAGTTCTAGTAATTCACCCCTCCACTTT. It yields the protein CASSSSNSPLHF.

The V gene is TRBV4-1, the J gene TRBJ2-7, with D perhaps being TRBD1 or TRBD2 (5 bases each). CDR3 length equals 15 residues. Germline CDR1 reads MGHRA; CDR2 reads YSYEKL. The V gene lost 0 bases and the J gene lost 6 bases, with 15 bases spanning the gap. The CDR3, as DNA: TGCGCCAGCAGCCAAGATTGGGTAATGAGGGGCGAGCAGTACTTC. It specifies CASSQDWVMRGEQYF.

J is TRBJ1-1 and V is TRBV11-2, with a weak D call TRBD1 (6 bases). CDR3 length: 13 residues. Germline CDR1 and CDR2: SGHAT and FQNNGV. Trimming took off 1 base at V and 8 bases at J, with 11 bases between the two ends. The CDR3 region is CASSLVGGSEAFF. The CDR3 DNA is TGTGCCAGCAGCTTAGTGGGGGGCTCGGAAGCTTTCTTT.

This clone was counted once. This sequence joins TRBV5-1 and TRBJ1-1, with unresolved D. The CDR3 is made up of 14 amino acids. V lost 0 bases, J lost 2 bases, and 8 bases lay in between. Germline CDR1 SGHRS, CDR2 YFSETQ. Here the CDR3 reads CASSLGAGNTEAFF. DNA for the CDR3: TGCGCCAGCAGCTTGGGGGCGGGAAACACTGAAGCTTTCTTT.

This clone occurred once. The chain uses TRBV2 and TRBJ1-6, with D unresolved. V dropped 5 bases and J dropped 8 bases, with 16 bases sitting between them. The CDR3 totals 15 residues. The germline V gene has CDR1 SNHLY and CDR2 FYNNEI. The CDR3 nucleotides are TGTGCCAGCAGTCGGGGTGGAGATATGCATTCACCCCTCCACTTT. It encodes CASSRGGDMHSPLHF.

The genes are TRBV30 and TRBJ1-3; D not certain. The CDR3 is 11 residues long. The germline V and J ends were trimmed by 8 bases and 2 bases, with 7 bases remaining between them. The germline V gene encodes CDR1 GTSNPN and CDR2 SVGIG (reference sequence). CDR3 sequence: CAGNPGNTIYF. CDR3 sequence (DNA): TGTGCCGGAAACCCTGGAAACACCATATATTTT.

The chain carries TRBV5-5 and TRBJ1-3; 10 nucleotides align to TRBD1. Germline CDR1 SGHKS, CDR2 YYEKEE (reference sequence). V was clipped by 5 bases and J by 4 bases; unmatched bases: 15. This CDR3 comprises 18 residues. As DNA, the CDR3 is TGTGCCAGCAGTCGGACCGGGACAGGGGCCGGAGTGGGAAACACCATATATTTT. This translates into CASSRTGTGAGVGNTIYF.

V is TRBV6-5 and J is TRBJ1-5, with D possibly TRBD1 on 6 matching bases. Deletions cut 6 bases from V and 6 bases from J, with 18 bases between. The CDR3 consists of 15 residues. Germline CDR1 is MNHEY and CDR2 is SVGAGI. The CDR3 sequence is CASRATGAAVQPQHF. CDR3 coding DNA: TGTGCCAGCAGGGCGACAGGAGCCGCGGTTCAGCCCCAGCATTTT.

This rearrangement joins TRBV2 to TRBJ2-5; D is possibly TRBD1 or TRBD2 (5 bases each). CDR1 and CDR2 from the germline V gene are SNHLY and FYNNEI. The CDR3 covers 14 residues. Trimming left V 3 bases short and J 2 bases short, with 10 bases between. The CDR3 spells CASSEGVLQETQYF. As DNA, the CDR3 is TGTGCCAGCAGTGAGGGGGTCTTACAAGAGACCCAGTACTTC.

This clone showed up just once. The chain couples TRBV15 to TRBJ2-3; D unclear. V was cut by 8 bases and J by 2 bases, with 11 bases left in between. Germline lookup yields CDR1 LNHNV and CDR2 YYDKDF (reference sequence). The CDR3 is 13 amino acids. The CDR3 coding sequence is TGTGCCACCCGGCCGAATACCACAGATACGCAGTATTTT. Translated, it gives CATRPNTTDTQYF. The whole variable domain, remainder taken from reference TRBV15 and TRBJ2-3, is DAMVIQNPRYQVTQFGKPVTLSCSQTLNHNVMYWYQQKSSQAPKLLFHYYDKDFNNEADTPDNFQSRRPNTSFCFLDIRSPGLGDTAMYLCATRPNTTDTQYFGPGTRLTVL.

The V gene is TRBV30, the J gene TRBJ2-7; the match to TRBD2 covers 13 bases. Germline CDR1 is GTSNPN and CDR2 is SVGIG (reference sequence). V lost 2 bases to trimming and J lost 1 base; unmatched junction nucleotides: 8. The CDR3 has 17 residues. The CDR3: CAWSLHLTSGGSYEQYF. In DNA form, the CDR3 reads TGTGCCTGGAGTCTGCACCTGACTAGCGGGGGGTCCTACGAGCAGTACTTC.

This sequence joins TRBV9 and TRBJ1-4, with 12 bases that match TRBD1. V gave up 4 bases and J gave up 5 bases; unmatched junction bases: 9. There are 17 residues in the CDR3. Germline V gives CDR1 SGDLS, CDR2 YYNGEE. CDR3 in amino acids: CASSPGAGTGGNEKLFF. In nucleotides, the CDR3 is TGTGCCAGCAGCCCGGGGGCGGGGACAGGGGGCAATGAAAAACTGTTTTTT.

This sequence joins TRBV2 and TRBJ2-7; TRBD1 matches 8 bases. The ends lost 7 bases at V and 6 bases at J; junction bases unmatched: 8. The CDR3 runs 13 residues. Germline loops: CDR1 SNHLY, CDR2 FYNNEI. CDR3 sequence reads: CASTGTGETEQYF. CDR3 in DNA: TGTGCCAGCACCGGGACAGGAGAGACCGAGCAGTACTTC.

The chain recombines TRBV29-1 with TRBJ2-3, with D unresolved. The germline CDR1 and CDR2 sequences are SQVTM and ANQGSEA. The germline V and J ends were trimmed by 2 bases and 9 bases, with 12 bases remaining between them. This CDR3 has 12 amino acids. Here the CDR3 DNA reads TGCAGCGTTGAAAGGTGGGCCGGGACGCAGTATTTT. Its translation is CSVERWAGTQYF.

This rearrangement joins TRBV7-3 to TRBJ2-5; the match to TRBD1 covers 12 bases. V shed 5 bases, J shed 5 bases, and the junction held 6 bases outside the gene matches. Germline-derived CDR1 and CDR2 are SGHTA and FQGTGA. This CDR3 has 15 amino acids. This chain's CDR3 is CASSTGTGGSETQYF. CDR3 coding DNA: TGTGCCAGCAGCACCGGGACAGGGGGCTCGGAGACCCAGTACTTC.

The chain employs TRBV5-6 and TRBJ2-3; the match to TRBD1 covers 12 bases. This CDR3 has 16 residues. CDR1 and CDR2 from the germline V gene are SGHDT and YYEEEE. The ends lost 1 base at V and 5 bases at J; junction bases unmatched: 5. CDR3 DNA sequence: TGTGCCAGCAGCTTGCCCGGGACAGGGGGCAGAGATACGCAGTATTTT. Amino acids: CASSLPGTGGRDTQYF.

The V and J genes are TRBV13 and TRBJ1-4, with D unresolved. With 0 bases removed from V and 8 bases from J, the gap between germline ends came to 13 bases. The V gene's germline CDR1 is PRHDT and CDR2 FYEKMQ (reference sequence). This CDR3 spans 15 amino acids. The CDR3 nucleotides are TGTGCCAGCAGCTTAGGAGGAGGTGCAAGCGAAAAACTGTTTTTT. It encodes CASSLGGGASEKLFF.

The chain recombines TRBV2 with TRBJ2-3; 8 nucleotides line up with TRBD2. V lost 5 bases to trimming and J lost 4 bases; unmatched junction nucleotides: 5. This CDR3 has 14 residues. The V gene's germline CDR1 is SNHLY and CDR2 FYNNEI. CDR3 amino acids: CASSSGSFSDTQYF. The CDR3 nucleotides are TGTGCCAGCAGTAGCGGGAGTTTCTCAGATACGCAGTATTTT. The full variable domain, completed using reference TRBV2 and TRBJ2-3, is EPEVTQTPSHQVTQMGQEVILRCVPISNHLYFYWYRQILGQKVEFLVSFYNNEISEKSEIFDDQFSVERPDGSNFTLKIRSTKLEDSAMYFCASSSGSFSDTQYFGPGTRLTVL.

The gene calls are TRBV4-1 and TRBJ1-2, with D hard to call. The CDR3 is made up of 14 amino acids. Looked up from germline, CDR1 is MGHRA and CDR2 is YSYEKL. V shed 2 bases and J shed 0 bases, with 7 bases lying between them. The CDR3 DNA reads as TGCGCCAGCAGCCAACTGGGCCCTAACTATGGCTACACCTTC. Translating it yields CASSQLGPNYGYTF.

The V and J genes are TRBV6-1 and TRBJ1-2; D unclear. Germline assignment: CDR1 MNHNS and CDR2 SASEGT. The CDR3 is 13 amino acids. Trimming left V 2 bases short and J 2 bases short, with 6 bases between. The CDR3: CASSEQENYGYTF. In nucleotides, the CDR3 is TGTGCCAGCAGTGAACAGGAGAACTATGGCTACACCTTC.

The chain uses TRBV19 and TRBJ2-7; 7 bases line up with TRBD1. The CDR3 runs 13 residues. Germline lookup yields CDR1 LNHDA and CDR2 SQIVND (reference sequence). J gave up 5 bases and V 0 bases, and 1 base lay outside the gene matches. CDR3 amino acids: CASSIDRGNEQYF. The CDR3 DNA sequence: TGTGCCAGTAGTATAGACAGGGGGAACGAGCAGTACTTC. The whole variable domain, remainder taken from reference TRBV19 and TRBJ2-7, is DGGITQSPKYLFRKEGQNVTLSCEQNLNHDAMYWYRQDPGQGLRLIYYSQIVNDFQKGDIAEGYSVSREKKESFPLTVTSAQKNPTAFYLCASSIDRGNEQYFGPGTRLTVT.

This sequence joins TRBV13 and TRBJ1-1; D call uncertain. The germline gives CDR1 PRHDT, CDR2 FYEKMQ (reference sequence). The CDR3 has 13 amino acids. The V end was cut by 3 bases, the J end by 10 bases, with 15 bases between. CDR3 DNA sequence: TGTGCCAGCAGCTTTAAACTAGGGAGCACAGCTTTCTTT. Its protein product is CASSFKLGSTAFF.